This is a list of T cell receptor beta chains from one sample in a study of T cells in Graves' hyperthyroidism and ophthalmopathy. Each CDR3 protein gets one entry after TCRdb re-called the multiplex PCR reads with MiXCR. The sample has about 560,000 distinct CDR3 sequences, approximately 15% seen once. What was sequenced was blood. These receptors were collected from a woman younger than 30 with Graves' hyperthyroidism. Both conserved end residues are part of each CDR3. D genes are given only for firm matches. Only part of the rows carry a size: once, few, many, or a class if the clone is expanded.

J gene: TRBJ1-2; V gene: TRBV5-1; clone size: .; D gene: .; CDR3 protein: CASSLEGTNYGYTF; CDR3 DNA: TGCGCCAGCAGCTTAGAGGGTACTAACTATGGCTACACCTTC
J gene: TRBJ2-1; V gene: TRBV19; clone size: .; D gene: .; CDR3 protein: CASSVFSDSRNEQFF; CDR3 DNA: TGTGCCAGTAGTGTATTTTCGGACAGCCGGAATGAGCAGTTCTTC
J gene: TRBJ1-1; V gene: TRBV30; clone size: many; D gene: TRBD1; CDR3 protein: CAQRTGRRTEAFF; CDR3 DNA: TGTGCCCAGAGGACAGGGCGAAGGACTGAAGCTTTCTTT
J gene: TRBJ2-5; V gene: TRBV20-1; clone size: .; D gene: .; CDR3 protein: CSARDVGQETQYF; CDR3 DNA: TGCAGTGCTAGAGACGTAGGGCAAGAGACCCAGTACTTC
J gene: TRBJ2-7; V gene: TRBV15; clone size: few; D gene: .; CDR3 protein: CATSREAFSYEQYF; CDR3 DNA: TGTGCCACCAGCAGAGAAGCTTTTTCCTACGAGCAGTACTTC
J gene: TRBJ2-7; V gene: TRBV5-1; clone size: many; D gene: .; CDR3 protein: CASSPPLDGTYEQYF; CDR3 DNA: TGCGCCAGCAGCCCACCCCTCGACGGGACCTACGAGCAGTACTTC
J gene: TRBJ1-2; V gene: TRBV3-1; clone size: many; D gene: TRBD1; CDR3 protein: CASSQVTGDGYTF; CDR3 DNA: TGTGCCAGCAGCCAAGTGACAGGGGATGGCTACACCTTC
J gene: TRBJ2-5; V gene: TRBV12-3/TRBV12-4; clone size: many; D gene: .; CDR3 protein: CASSLGQIQETQYF; CDR3 DNA: TGTGCCAGCAGTTTAGGTCAGATCCAAGAGACCCAGTACTTC
J gene: TRBJ1-2; V gene: TRBV3-1; clone size: few; D gene: .; CDR3 protein: CASSQDFRRLGYGYTF; CDR3 DNA: TGTGCCAGCAGCCAAGATTTTAGGAGGCTTGGGTATGGCTACACCTTC
J gene: TRBJ2-3; V gene: TRBV30; clone size: few; D gene: .; CDR3 protein: CAWSVRWDTQYF; CDR3 DNA: TGTGCCTGGAGTGTTAGGTGGGATACGCAGTATTTT
J gene: TRBJ1-1; V gene: TRBV6-2/TRBV6-3; clone size: few; D gene: TRBD1; CDR3 protein: CASSYRDRENTEAFF; CDR3 DNA: TGTGCCAGCAGTTATAGGGACAGGGAGAACACTGAAGCTTTCTTT
J gene: TRBJ2-7; V gene: TRBV20-1; clone size: many; D gene: TRBD2; CDR3 protein: CSASPGRLHEQYF; CDR3 DNA: TGCAGTGCTAGTCCCGGGAGGTTGCACGAGCAGTACTTC
J gene: TRBJ2-1; V gene: TRBV5-1; clone size: .; D gene: TRBD1; CDR3 protein: CASSLGTGGEEQFF; CDR3 DNA: TGTGCCAGCAGTCTTGGGACAGGGGGCGAAGAGCAGTTCTTC
J gene: TRBJ1-2; V gene: TRBV29-1; clone size: .; D gene: .; CDR3 protein: CSVGANNYGYTF; CDR3 DNA: TGCAGCGTTGGGGCGAACAACTATGGCTACACCTTC
J gene: TRBJ2-4; V gene: TRBV9; clone size: few; D gene: TRBD2; CDR3 protein: CASSQTSGSRDIQYF; CDR3 DNA: TGTGCCAGCAGCCAGACTAGCGGGAGTCGAGACATTCAGTACTTC
J gene: TRBJ2-7; V gene: TRBV12-3/TRBV12-4; clone size: many; D gene: TRBD2; CDR3 protein: CASSTEPGLANEQYF; CDR3 DNA: TGTGCCAGCAGTACCGAACCGGGACTAGCTAACGAGCAGTACTTC
J gene: TRBJ2-3; V gene: TRBV10-3; clone size: many; D gene: .; CDR3 protein: CAINADSHTDTQYF; CDR3 DNA: TGTGCCATCAACGCGGATTCTCACACAGATACGCAGTATTTT
J gene: TRBJ2-5; V gene: TRBV2; clone size: many; D gene: .; CDR3 protein: CASKSQGRGETQYF; CDR3 DNA: TGTGCCAGCAAGTCCCAGGGGCGAGGAGAGACCCAGTACTTC
J gene: TRBJ2-1; V gene: TRBV28; clone size: .; D gene: TRBD2; CDR3 protein: CAIGTSGRAAYNEQFF; CDR3 DNA: TGTGCCATCGGGACTAGCGGGAGGGCCGCTTATAATGAGCAGTTCTTC
J gene: TRBJ2-1; V gene: TRBV13; clone size: .; D gene: TRBD2; CDR3 protein: CASSFWTRDEQFF; CDR3 DNA: TGTGCCAGCAGCTTTTGGACTAGAGATGAGCAGTTCTTC
J gene: TRBJ2-3; V gene: TRBV11-3; clone size: many; D gene: TRBD1; CDR3 protein: CASSPGTGGLTDTQYF; CDR3 DNA: TGTGCCAGCAGCCCCGGGACAGGGGGATTGACAGATACGCAGTATTTT
J gene: TRBJ1-3; V gene: TRBV7-9; clone size: .; D gene: .; CDR3 protein: CASSPAGGSGNTIYF; CDR3 DNA: TGTGCCAGCAGCCCCGCGGGGGGCTCTGGAAACACCATATATTTT
J gene: TRBJ1-5; V gene: TRBV12-3/TRBV12-4; clone size: .; D gene: .; CDR3 protein: CASSWGFSIYQPQHF; CDR3 DNA: TGTGCCAGCAGTTGGGGCTTTTCGATCTATCAGCCCCAGCATTTT
J gene: TRBJ2-4; V gene: TRBV20-1; clone size: .; D gene: .; CDR3 protein: CSARDQALLGKKYF; CDR3 DNA: TGCAGTGCTAGAGATCAAGCGCTCTTGGGGAAAAAGTACTTC
J gene: TRBJ2-7; V gene: TRBV14; clone size: few; D gene: .; CDR3 protein: CASSRIVAATYEQYF; CDR3 DNA: TGTGCCAGCAGCCGAATAGTGGCCGCCACGTACGAGCAGTACTTC
J gene: TRBJ2-2; V gene: TRBV12-3/TRBV12-4; clone size: few; D gene: TRBD2; CDR3 protein: CASGRAGGTNTGELFF; CDR3 DNA: TGTGCCAGTGGCCGGGCGGGAGGAACTAACACCGGGGAGCTGTTTTTT
J gene: TRBJ1-3; V gene: TRBV10-3; clone size: .; D gene: .; CDR3 protein: CAISDPTKGNTIYF; CDR3 DNA: TGTGCCATCAGCGACCCAACTAAAGGAAACACCATATATTTT
J gene: TRBJ2-1; V gene: TRBV27; clone size: few; D gene: .; CDR3 protein: CASSISGVLYNEQFF; CDR3 DNA: TGTGCCAGCAGCATTAGCGGAGTGCTCTACAATGAGCAGTTCTTC
J gene: TRBJ2-3; V gene: TRBV12-3/TRBV12-4; clone size: few; D gene: .; CDR3 protein: CASSLGRGARASTDTQYF; CDR3 DNA: TGTGCCAGCAGTTTAGGAAGGGGGGCGAGAGCTAGCACAGATACGCAGTATTTT
J gene: TRBJ2-5; V gene: TRBV20-1; clone size: .; D gene: .; CDR3 protein: CSARGYPGGETQYF; CDR3 DNA: TGCAGTGCTAGAGGTTATCCCGGGGGAGAGACCCAGTACTTC
J gene: TRBJ1-1; V gene: TRBV29-1; clone size: many; D gene: TRBD1; CDR3 protein: CSVTGVIEAFF; CDR3 DNA: TGCAGCGTCACAGGGGTTATCGAAGCTTTCTTT
J gene: TRBJ2-2; V gene: TRBV11-2; clone size: .; D gene: TRBD2; CDR3 protein: CASSLPLAGGLTGELFF; CDR3 DNA: TGTGCCAGCAGCTTACCCCTAGCGGGGGGTCTCACCGGGGAGCTGTTTTTT
J gene: TRBJ2-3; V gene: TRBV20-1; clone size: many; D gene: TRBD2; CDR3 protein: CSAKKDWTSGGHTDTQYF; CDR3 DNA: TGCAGTGCCAAGAAGGATTGGACTAGCGGGGGTCACACAGATACGCAGTATTTT
J gene: TRBJ1-1; V gene: TRBV2; clone size: many; D gene: TRBD1; CDR3 protein: CASSATGGTEAFF; CDR3 DNA: TGTGCCAGCAGTGCCACAGGGGGCACTGAAGCTTTCTTT
J gene: TRBJ1-5; V gene: TRBV20-1; clone size: .; D gene: TRBD1; CDR3 protein: CSARGPTGGIGSNQPQHF; CDR3 DNA: TGCAGTGCTAGAGGTCCGACAGGGGGCATAGGAAGCAATCAGCCCCAGCATTTT
J gene: TRBJ2-3; V gene: TRBV28; clone size: few; D gene: TRBD2; CDR3 protein: CASSLRQTGLATDTQYF; CDR3 DNA: TGTGCCAGCAGTTTACGGCAAACGGGACTAGCCACAGATACGCAGTATTTT
J gene: TRBJ1-2; V gene: TRBV6-1; clone size: .; D gene: .; CDR3 protein: CASSRERNYGYTF; CDR3 DNA: TGTGCCAGCAGCAGAGAGAGGAACTATGGCTACACCTTC
J gene: TRBJ2-5; V gene: TRBV3-1; clone size: few; D gene: .; CDR3 protein: CASTRGLAPFSQETQYF; CDR3 DNA: TGTGCCAGCACCCGGGGGCTAGCTCCATTTTCTCAAGAGACCCAGTACTTC